This TCR beta chain was recovered during a study of T cell changes during pregnancy in multiple sclerosis. Sequencing used immunoSEQ multiplex PCR; TCRdb keeps in-frame clones, though not all of them. The table shows about 42,000 clones, with 84% occurring only once. The length of the CDR3 is 14 residues. V lost 2 bases, J lost 5 bases, and 10 bases lay in between. The germline gives CDR1 SGHTS, CDR2 YDEGEE. This receptor was obtained from a female donor with multiple sclerosis, enrolled in a pregnancy study. The material sequenced was CD4+ T cells from peripheral blood mononuclear cells, taken before pregnancy. V is TRBV5-8 and J is TRBJ1-4; D uncertain. CDR3 nucleotide sequence: TGTGCCAGCAGCTTCCCGGGAGTAAATGAAAAACTGTTTTTT. Translation gives CASSFPGVNEKLFF.